The 9 T cell receptor beta chains presented below share a single source sample, sequenced in a study of cytomegalovirus exposure and HLA in healthy donors. The PCR ran on 60 Vbeta and 13 Jbeta primers. Some clones are missing from TCRdb's copy, which holds only in-frame ones; the method was immunoSEQ multiplex PCR. Found here are under 55,000 clones, approximately 72% of them singletons; the top ten hold around 8.4%. Sample: PBMCs. Receptor source: a woman between 50 and 59 years old in good health and CMV-seronegative.

The chain links TRBV5-1 to TRBJ1-5, with a possible D match to TRBD1 (6 bases). CDR1 and CDR2 from the germline V gene are SGHRS and YFSETQ. The CDR3 sequence is 14 residues long. Trimming removed 0 bases at V and 4 bases at J, with 8 bases between. The CDR3 sequence: CASSLEGGNQPQHF. DNA for the CDR3: TGCGCCAGCAGCTTGGAGGGGGGGAATCAGCCCCAGCATTTT.

The chain has TRBV5-1 and TRBJ2-2, with D hard to call. This CDR3 has 15 residues. Trimming removed 2 bases from V and 0 bases from J, with 8 bases in between. The germline V gene encodes CDR1 SGHRS and CDR2 YFSETQ. CDR3 sequence reads: CASSLSEANTGELFF. CDR3 nucleotide sequence: TGCGCCAGCAGCTTAAGCGAAGCGAACACCGGGGAGCTGTTTTTT.

The CDR3 loop is CASSPPDRGKDEQYF. The CDR3, as DNA: TGTGCCAGCAGCCCACCGGACAGGGGGAAAGACGAGCAGTACTTC. V gene TRBV28 combines with J gene TRBJ2-7; 10 positions agree with TRBD1. The CDR3 is 15 amino acids. Germline V gives CDR1 MDHEN, CDR2 SYDVKM. V lost 6 bases, J lost 5 bases, and 10 bases stayed unmatched. The whole variable domain, remainder taken from reference TRBV28 and TRBJ2-7, is DVKVTQSSRYLVKRTGEKVFLECVQDMDHENMFWYRQDPGLGLRLIYFSYDVKMKEKGDIPEGYSVSREKKERFSLILESASTNQTSMYLCASSPPDRGKDEQYFGPGTRLTVT.

This chain links TRBV5-1 with TRBJ1-1, with TRBD1 as a possible D gene (5 bases). Trimming took 2 bases from V and 3 from J, leaving 17 bases between them. The CDR3 is made up of 16 amino acids. Germline CDR1 SGHRS, CDR2 YFSETQ. The CDR3 spells CASSFGRGGKDTEAFF. CDR3 bases: TGCGCCAGCAGCTTCGGAAGGGGAGGAAAAGACACTGAAGCTTTCTTT.

The rearrangement uses TRBV30 and TRBJ2-1, with 13 bases aligning to TRBD2. V trimming: 2 bases; J trimming: 8 bases; junction bases outside the gene matches: 12. Germline V lookup: CDR1 GTSNPN, CDR2 SVGIG (reference sequence). The CDR3 is made up of 17 amino acids. The CDR3 DNA is TGTGCCTGGAGTCTTCTTCGGACTAGCGGGAGCCCCGATGAGCAGTTCTTC. It translates to CAWSLLRTSGSPDEQFF. The variable domain in full, completed from reference TRBV30 and TRBJ2-1, reads SQTIHQWPATLVQPVGSPLSLECTVEGTSNPNLYWYRQAAGRGLQLLFYSVGIGQISSEVPQNLSASRPQDRQFILSSKKLLLSDSGFYLCAWSLLRTSGSPDEQFFGPGTRLTVL.

The V gene is TRBV6-5, the J gene TRBJ2-5, with D perhaps TRBD1 (5 bases). Per germline, CDR1 MNHEY and CDR2 SVGAGI. The CDR3 loop spans 13 amino acids. With 7 bases removed from V and 4 bases from J, the gap between germline ends came to 13 bases. The CDR3: CASNRGPPETQYF. DNA of the CDR3: TGTGCCAGCAATAGGGGCCCCCCAGAGACCCAGTACTTC.

The chain combines TRBV6-6 with TRBJ1-5, with a tentative D call TRBD1 (5 bases). Germline V gene data show CDR1 as MNHNY and CDR2 as SVGAGI (reference sequence). This CDR3 region has 15 residues. V was shortened by 7 bases and J by 5 bases, with 18 bases between the two germline ends. For the CDR3, the DNA is TGTGCCAGCAAGGTGGCAGGAGGGGAAGATCAGCCCCAGCATTTT. Residues: CASKVAGGEDQPQHF.

The J gene is TRBJ2-7, the V gene TRBV6-1; 7 nucleotides agree with TRBD1. After removal of 6 bases from V and 6 bases from J, the junction contained 8 bases not matched to a gene. The CDR3 sequence is 13 residues long. Germline V CDR1 and CDR2: MNHNS, SASEGT. DNA of the CDR3: TGTGCCAGCAGATATAAGGACAGGAGCGAGCAGTACTTC. It translates to CASRYKDRSEQYF.

This clone appeared a few times. The CDR3 region has the DNA TGTGCCAGCAGCCAAGAAATGGGGCCGGGAGAGACCCAGTACTTC. Residues: CASSQEMGPGETQYF. V and J are TRBV14 and TRBJ2-5; D perhaps matches TRBD1 (5 bases). In germline, CDR1 is SGHDN, CDR2 FVKESK. Trimming took 0 bases from V and 4 from J, leaving 12 bases between them. This CDR3 spans 15 amino acids.